The 20 T cell receptor beta chains below were found in one sample sequenced in a study of radiation and T cells in renal cell carcinoma. Treatment meaning: treatment-naive control, cytoreductive nephrectomy. This table comes from immunoSEQ multiplex PCR, and its TCRdb copy is limited to in-frame clones, with some not included. The data hold fewer than 20,000 clones, with about 55% observed a single time. This specimen was tumor tissue, taken from a patient whose treatment was nephrectomy without radiotherapy. The receptors were sampled from a man aged 45 to 65 with renal cell carcinoma.

The V gene is TRBV30, the J gene TRBJ2-7; a possible D gene is TRBD1 (5 bases). Germline V lookup: CDR1 GTSNPN, CDR2 SVGIG (reference sequence). The CDR3 loop spans 12 amino acids. V dropped 4 bases and J dropped 0 bases, with 7 bases sitting between them. CDR3 nucleotide sequence: TGTGCCTGGATTGACAGCTCCTACGAGCAGTACTTC. It yields the protein CAWIDSSYEQYF.

This rearrangement joins TRBV9 to TRBJ1-6, with 9 bases matching TRBD1. Germline V gene data show CDR1 as SGDLS and CDR2 as YYNGEE. V shed 3 bases, J shed 4 bases, and the junction held 5 bases outside the gene matches. This CDR3 has 16 amino acids. Here the CDR3 reads CASSGLGQGYNSPLHF. The CDR3 nucleotides are TGTGCCAGCAGCGGACTCGGACAGGGGTATAATTCACCCCTCCACTTT.

This CDR3 is CASSLGNSGFPGELFF. For the CDR3, the DNA is TGTGCCAGCAGCTTAGGGAATTCAGGGTTTCCCGGGGAGCTGTTTTTT. The chain is built from TRBV7-2 and TRBJ2-2, with D perhaps TRBD1 (5 bases). The CDR3 length is 16 residues. Germline-derived CDR1 and CDR2 are SGHTA and FQGNSA. V lost 1 base, J lost 6 bases, and 15 bases lay in between.

The CDR3 DNA reads TGTGCCATCAGTGAGGGTATTGAAGCTTTCTTT. It codes for CAISEGIEAFF. V usage is TRBV10-3 and J usage is TRBJ1-1; no reliable D call. Germline CDR1 ENHRY, CDR2 SYGVKD. The V and J ends lost 2 bases and 7 bases respectively, with 5 bases between them. CDR3 length: 11 residues.

The table lists this clone with a few counts. The chain employs TRBV10-3 and TRBJ1-3, with D perhaps matching TRBD1 (5 bases). Trimming shortened V by 6 bases and J by 0 bases, and 15 bases separated the two germline ends. The CDR3 has 16 amino acids. From germline, CDR1 is ENHRY and CDR2 SYGVKD. The CDR3 is CAISALRDDSGNTIYF. The CDR3, as DNA: TGTGCCATCAGCGCACTCCGGGACGACTCTGGAAACACCATATATTTT.

This chain joins TRBV5-6 and TRBJ2-5; 7 bases fit TRBD1. This CDR3 is built from 13 residues. V was pared by 3 bases and J by 3 bases, with 2 bases of the junction left unmatched. CDR1 is SGHDT and CDR2 is YYEEEE in the germline V gene. The CDR3 bases are TGTGCCAGCAGCTGGGACAGAAAAGAGACCCAGTACTTC. Protein sequence: CASSWDRKETQYF.

The chain links TRBV27 to TRBJ2-1, with D possibly being TRBD1 (5 bases). CDR1 and CDR2 (germline): MNHEY, SMNVEV (reference sequence). The CDR3 runs to 11 residues. Trimming removed 1 base at V and 10 bases at J, with 5 bases between. The CDR3 is CASSLWGEQFF. The CDR3 DNA follows: TGTGCCAGCAGTTTATGGGGCGAGCAGTTCTTC.

V and J are TRBV10-3 and TRBJ2-1; TRBD1 is a possible D gene (6 bases). CDR3 size: 14 residues. Trimming pared 11 bases from V and 6 bases from J, leaving 20 bases between. In germline, CDR1 is ENHRY, CDR2 SYGVKD. CDR3 coding DNA: TGTGCCTCTGGGGAGCCAGCCAGGGGCAATGAGCAGTTCTTC. This gives the protein CASGEPARGNEQFF.

The rearrangement uses TRBV5-4 and TRBJ2-1; 9 bases are a match to TRBD2. The V and J ends lost 1 base and 6 bases, in that order; junction bases with no gene match: 2. The CDR3 has 14 residues. Germline V gives CDR1 SGHNT, CDR2 YYREEE (reference sequence). CDR3 residues: CASSLYSGSNEQFF. CDR3 nucleotide sequence: TGTGCCAGCAGCTTGTATAGCGGGAGCAATGAGCAGTTCTTC.

V is TRBV5-4 and J is TRBJ2-1; 8 bases align to TRBD1. Germline values: CDR1 SGHNT, CDR2 YYREEE (reference sequence). V lost 3 bases and J lost 6; bases outside the gene matches: 2. The CDR3 loop spans 13 amino acids. The CDR3 loop is CASSWDRINEQFF. In nucleotides, the CDR3 is TGTGCCAGCAGCTGGGACAGGATCAATGAGCAGTTCTTC.

The chain combines TRBV5-1 with TRBJ2-1; no clear D. Germline lookup yields CDR1 SGHRS and CDR2 YFSETQ. The CDR3 is made up of 11 amino acids. V lost 6 bases and J 9 bases, leaving 10 bases between the germline ends. The CDR3 DNA reads TGCGCCAGCACCGAGACGGGTGAGCAGTTCTTC. Protein: CASTETGEQFF. Filled out from reference TRBV5-1 and TRBJ2-1, the complete variable domain reads KAGVTQTPRYLIKTRGQQVTLSCSPISGHRSVSWYQQTPGQGLQFLFEYFSETQRNKGNFPGRFSGRQFSNSRSEMNVSTLELGDSALYLCASTETGEQFFGPGTRLTVL.

The chain links TRBV10-3 to TRBJ2-1, with D perhaps matching TRBD1 (6 bases). The germline gives CDR1 ENHRY, CDR2 SYGVKD. The CDR3 consists of 14 residues. V shed 5 bases and J shed 6 bases, with 14 bases lying between them. The chain's CDR3 is CAISNPGTINEQFF. CDR3 bases: TGTGCCATCAGTAATCCCGGGACAATCAATGAGCAGTTCTTC.

The rearrangement uses TRBV6-5 and TRBJ2-1, with 10 bases identical to TRBD2. V dropped 0 bases and J dropped 7; count of bases not matched to a gene: 3. Germline loops: CDR1 MNHEY, CDR2 SVGAGI. The CDR3 is 15 amino acids. The CDR3 reads CASSYSVAGGNEQFF. For the CDR3, the DNA is TGTGCCAGCAGTTACTCGGTAGCGGGAGGTAATGAGCAGTTCTTC.

The V gene is TRBV15, the J gene TRBJ1-2; D is possibly TRBD1 (5 bases). The length of the CDR3 is 17 residues. The germline V gene encodes CDR1 LNHNV and CDR2 YYDKDF (reference sequence). Trimming cost V 1 base and J 0 bases, with 15 bases left between them. CDR3 region: CATSRGLLGATNYGYTF. The CDR3 DNA reads TGTGCCACCAGCAGAGGCCTCTTAGGGGCGACTAACTATGGCTACACCTTC.

This chain joins TRBV5-1 and TRBJ1-1; tentative D call: TRBD1 (5 bases). This CDR3 has 14 residues. V was pared by 1 base and J by 1 base, with 8 bases between. Germline V gene sequence: CDR1 SGHRS, CDR2 YFSETQ. The DNA for the CDR3 is TGCGCCAGCAGCTTGTGGGGGAGGAACACTGAAGCTTTCTTT. This translates into CASSLWGRNTEAFF.

This clone came up a few times. The J gene is TRBJ1-4, the V gene TRBV6-1; D might be TRBD1 (5 bases). Germline V gene lookup returns CDR1 MNHNS and CDR2 SASEGT. CDR3 length: 16 amino acids. The V end was cut by 4 bases, the J end by 2 bases, with 14 bases between. The CDR3 DNA reads as TGTGCCAGCAGTGCGCGATCAGGGATGACTAATGAAAAACTGTTTTTT. Protein product: CASSARSGMTNEKLFF.

The CDR3 protein is CASKTGTASNQPQHF. DNA of the CDR3: TGTGCCAGTAAAACCGGGACAGCGAGCAATCAGCCCCAGCATTTT. The chain couples TRBV19 to TRBJ1-5; TRBD1 agrees at 7 bases. Per germline, CDR1 LNHDA and CDR2 SQIVND (reference sequence). The CDR3 loop spans 15 amino acids. V dropped 7 bases and J dropped 1; count of bases not matched to a gene: 7.

The gene calls are TRBV7-3 and TRBJ2-1; TRBD2 matches at 9 bases. Trimming removed 5 bases from V and 6 bases from J; junction bases left unmatched: 14. This CDR3 spans 17 amino acids. CDR1 is SGHTA, CDR2 FQGTGA, per germline. CDR3 coding DNA: TGTGCCAGCAGCCCACCAGGATCTAGCGGGATTATCAATGAGCAGTTCTTC. It encodes CASSPPGSSGIINEQFF.

The gene calls are TRBV4-2 and TRBJ1-5; D gene ambiguous. Between the trimmed V and J ends, which lost 0 bases and 0 bases, there was a span of 12 bases. Germline values: CDR1 LGHNA, CDR2 YNFKEQ. CDR3 size: 17 residues. The CDR3 nucleotides are TGTGCCAGCAGCCAAGATGCGCGGGTGTATAGCAATCAGCCCCAGCATTTT. Its protein is CASSQDARVYSNQPQHF.

J is TRBJ1-1 and V is TRBV11-2, with D uncertain. Germline assignment: CDR1 SGHAT and CDR2 FQNNGV. Trimming stripped 1 base from V and 8 bases from J, with 11 bases between. The CDR3 runs to 13 residues. The chain's CDR3 is CASSLGGRQEAFF. CDR3 nucleotides: TGTGCCAGCAGCTTAGGAGGTAGGCAGGAAGCTTTCTTT. Complete variable domain (other parts from reference TRBV11-2 and TRBJ1-1): EAGVAQSPRYKIIEKRQSVAFWCNPISGHATLYWYQQILGQGPKLLIQFQNNGVVDDSQLPKDRFSAERLKGVDSTLKIQPAKLEDSAVYLCASSLGGRQEAFFGQGTRLTVV.